These T cell receptor beta chains were read from a single sample in a study of cytomegalovirus exposure and HLA in healthy donors. Repertoires were generated with immunoSEQ multiplex PCR, while TCRdb's copy carries only in-frame clones and drops some. The top ten clones hold approximately 1.5% of a sample with 150,000 to 200,000 clones, 80% to 90% of them seen once. Sequencing used PBMCs. The receptors derive from a woman aged 25-40 years in good health and CMV-seronegative. CDR3s include the opening cysteine and the closing phenylalanine or tryptophan. The order of the fields is clone size, V gene, J gene, D gene, CDR3 DNA, CDR3 protein. The D gene is left open where the match is weak. Clone sizes are given selectively: once, few, many, or a class where the clone is expanded.

abundance: NA
v_gene: TRBV6-5
j_gene: TRBJ1-5
d_gene: TRBD1
CDR3nt: TGTGCCAGCAGCCACCGGGACAGGGACAATCAGCCCCAGCATTTT
CDR3aa: CASSHRDRDNQPQHF

abundance: NA
v_gene: TRBV6-5
j_gene: TRBJ2-1
d_gene: NA
CDR3nt: TGTGCCACCACGGACAGTTCTAATGAGCAGTTCTTC
CDR3aa: CATTDSSNEQFF

abundance: NA
v_gene: TRBV10-2
j_gene: TRBJ2-7
d_gene: NA
CDR3nt: TGCGCCAGCACTGACAGTTCCTACGAGCAGTACTTC
CDR3aa: CASTDSSYEQYF

abundance: NA
v_gene: TRBV29-1
j_gene: TRBJ2-6
d_gene: TRBD1
CDR3nt: TGCAGCGCGCTCGGGACAGCCAGAATCTCTGGGGCCAACGTCCTGACTTTC
CDR3aa: CSALGTARISGANVLTF

abundance: once
v_gene: TRBV7-2
j_gene: TRBJ2-1
d_gene: TRBD2
CDR3nt: TGTGCCAGCAGCATAAATAGCGGGGCTACCTACAATGAGCAGTTCTTC
CDR3aa: CASSINSGATYNEQFF

abundance: NA
v_gene: TRBV2
j_gene: TRBJ2-7
d_gene: TRBD1
CDR3nt: TGTGCCAGCAGTAGTACCGGGACAGGGGGCTCATCGCAGTACTTC
CDR3aa: CASSSTGTGGSSQYF

abundance: NA
v_gene: TRBV19
j_gene: TRBJ2-5
d_gene: TRBD2
CDR3nt: TGTGCCAGTGGGCACCCGGGACTAGCGGGACAAGAGACCCAGTACTTC
CDR3aa: CASGHPGLAGQETQYF

abundance: NA
v_gene: TRBV7-2
j_gene: TRBJ1-5
d_gene: NA
CDR3nt: TGTGCCAGCAGCCCGCGGGGCGGTGGGGGAGGCAATCAGCCCCAGCATTTT
CDR3aa: CASSPRGGGGGNQPQHF

abundance: few
v_gene: TRBV2
j_gene: TRBJ1-3
d_gene: NA
CDR3nt: TGTGCCAGCAGTGTCAAGGGGTTTGCGTCTGGAAACACCATATATTTT
CDR3aa: CASSVKGFASGNTIYF

abundance: NA
v_gene: TRBV7-2
j_gene: TRBJ2-4
d_gene: NA
CDR3nt: TGTGCCAGCAGCTTACGGGGGGGACAGATACTAGCCAAAAACATTCAGTACTTC
CDR3aa: CASSLRGGQILAKNIQYF

abundance: NA
v_gene: TRBV29-1
j_gene: TRBJ1-1
d_gene: NA
CDR3nt: TGCAGCGTTTACAGGAGGCGGGAAAACACTGAAGCTTTCTTT
CDR3aa: CSVYRRRENTEAFF

abundance: NA
v_gene: TRBV10-3
j_gene: TRBJ1-1
d_gene: NA
CDR3nt: TGTGCCATCAGTGAGTCGACTAGTGGAGAGCCCGTAACTGAAGCTTTCTTT
CDR3aa: CAISESTSGEPVTEAFF

abundance: NA
v_gene: TRBV6-1
j_gene: TRBJ1-2
d_gene: TRBD1
CDR3nt: TGTGCCAGCAGTGAACAGGAGGGGGCCTCTGGCTACACCTTC
CDR3aa: CASSEQEGASGYTF

abundance: once
v_gene: TRBV2
j_gene: TRBJ2-3
d_gene: TRBD2
CDR3nt: TGTGCCAGCAGTGAGGGGAGCGGGGGGGCCTTTGGAGATACGCAGTATTTT
CDR3aa: CASSEGSGGAFGDTQYF

abundance: NA
v_gene: TRBV10-3
j_gene: TRBJ2-1
d_gene: TRBD2
CDR3nt: TGTGCCATCAGAGGACTAGCAGGGATCGATGAGCAGTTCTTC
CDR3aa: CAIRGLAGIDEQFF

abundance: NA
v_gene: TRBV5-1
j_gene: TRBJ2-7
d_gene: NA
CDR3nt: TGCGCCAGCAGCTCCAACTACGAGCAGTACTTC
CDR3aa: CASSSNYEQYF

abundance: once
v_gene: TRBV6-5
j_gene: TRBJ1-1
d_gene: NA
CDR3nt: TGTGCCAGCAGTTATGACGGGGGCACTGAAGCTTTCTTT
CDR3aa: CASSYDGGTEAFF

abundance: NA
v_gene: TRBV15
j_gene: TRBJ1-4
d_gene: NA
CDR3nt: TGTGCCACCAGCAGAGGGGGAGGCGGGAGTGAAAAACTGTTTTTT
CDR3aa: CATSRGGGGSEKLFF

abundance: few
v_gene: TRBV5-4
j_gene: TRBJ2-2
d_gene: TRBD2
CDR3nt: TGTGCCAGCAGCCCGGAAGCGGGGGGCACCGGGGAGCTGTTTTTT
CDR3aa: CASSPEAGGTGELFF

abundance: NA
v_gene: TRBV27
j_gene: TRBJ2-5
d_gene: TRBD2
CDR3nt: TGTGCCAGCAGTTGGGGTAGCGGGGGGCTCGAGACCCAGTACTTC
CDR3aa: CASSWGSGGLETQYF

abundance: NA
v_gene: TRBV5-6
j_gene: TRBJ2-3
d_gene: NA
CDR3nt: TGTGCCAGCAGCTTGGAACAGAGCACAGATACGCAGTATTTT
CDR3aa: CASSLEQSTDTQYF

abundance: NA
v_gene: TRBV19
j_gene: TRBJ2-5
d_gene: NA
CDR3nt: TGTGCCAGTAGTCTCAGCGCGACTACGGCGCGGGAGACCCAGTACTTC
CDR3aa: CASSLSATTARETQYF

abundance: NA
v_gene: TRBV18
j_gene: TRBJ2-7
d_gene: TRBD2
CDR3nt: TGTGCCAGCTCACCAGCCTTGCGGGGGGCTTGGTCCTACGAGCAGTACTTC
CDR3aa: CASSPALRGAWSYEQYF

abundance: NA
v_gene: TRBV2
j_gene: TRBJ2-3
d_gene: TRBD1
CDR3nt: TGTGCCAGCAGTGATGGGACAGGGCCAGATACGCAGTATTTT
CDR3aa: CASSDGTGPDTQYF

abundance: NA
v_gene: TRBV2
j_gene: TRBJ2-2
d_gene: NA
CDR3nt: TGTGCCAGCAGTGAATCGGGGAACACCGGGGAGCTGTTTTTT
CDR3aa: CASSESGNTGELFF

abundance: NA
v_gene: TRBV29-1
j_gene: TRBJ1-3
d_gene: NA
CDR3nt: TGCAGCGCCGAGGTTTTTGGAAACACCATATATTTT
CDR3aa: CSAEVFGNTIYF

abundance: NA
v_gene: TRBV5-4
j_gene: TRBJ1-1
d_gene: NA
CDR3nt: TGTGCCAGCAGCTTGGCGTGGGGCAGGGACACTGAAGCTTTCTTT
CDR3aa: CASSLAWGRDTEAFF

abundance: NA
v_gene: TRBV4-1
j_gene: TRBJ2-7
d_gene: NA
CDR3nt: TGCGCCAGCAGCCAAGCTCAGGAGCAGTACTTC
CDR3aa: CASSQAQEQYF

abundance: NA
v_gene: TRBV14
j_gene: TRBJ1-6
d_gene: NA
CDR3nt: TGTGCCAGCAGCCAAGACAGTTATAATTCACCCCTCCACTTT
CDR3aa: CASSQDSYNSPLHF

abundance: NA
v_gene: TRBV7-2
j_gene: TRBJ2-1
d_gene: TRBD2
CDR3nt: TGTGCCAGCAGCTTAGCGCAGGCGGGGGGGACGGATGAGCAGTTCTTC
CDR3aa: CASSLAQAGGTDEQFF

abundance: NA
v_gene: TRBV4-1
j_gene: TRBJ1-1
d_gene: NA
CDR3nt: TGCGCCAGCAGCCAAGCACGGGGGATGAACACTGAAGCTTTCTTT
CDR3aa: CASSQARGMNTEAFF

abundance: few
v_gene: TRBV11-2
j_gene: TRBJ2-2
d_gene: NA
CDR3nt: TGTGCCAGCAGCCAGTCGAACACCGGGGAGCTGTTTTTT
CDR3aa: CASSQSNTGELFF

abundance: NA
v_gene: TRBV2
j_gene: TRBJ1-1
d_gene: NA
CDR3nt: TGTGCCAGCAACACGGAACAGGGCACTGAAGCTTTCTTT
CDR3aa: CASNTEQGTEAFF

abundance: NA
v_gene: TRBV27
j_gene: TRBJ1-2
d_gene: NA
CDR3nt: TGTGCCAGCAGTCCGCGGACAGCCCACTATGGCTACACCTTC
CDR3aa: CASSPRTAHYGYTF

abundance: NA
v_gene: TRBV4-3
j_gene: TRBJ2-7
d_gene: TRBD2
CDR3nt: TGCGCCAGCAGCCAAGATGTAGCTAGCGGGGGGGCCGATTCCTACGAGCAGTACTTC
CDR3aa: CASSQDVASGGADSYEQYF

abundance: NA
v_gene: TRBV6-5
j_gene: TRBJ1-2
d_gene: NA
CDR3nt: TGTGCCAGCATTACCGGGGGCTACACCTTC
CDR3aa: CASITGGYTF

abundance: NA
v_gene: TRBV2
j_gene: TRBJ2-5
d_gene: TRBD2
CDR3nt: TGTGCCAGCAGGGAACTAGCGGGGGGGCCCCTGGGGGAGACCCAGTACTTC
CDR3aa: CASRELAGGPLGETQYF

abundance: NA
v_gene: TRBV7-9
j_gene: TRBJ2-7
d_gene: TRBD2
CDR3nt: TGTGCCAGCAGCTTGGGACTAGCGGGGGACGAGCAGTACTTC
CDR3aa: CASSLGLAGDEQYF

abundance: NA
v_gene: TRBV9
j_gene: TRBJ1-2
d_gene: TRBD1
CDR3nt: TGTGCCAGCAGCTTTGGAGGGACAGGGGGCGCGGATTACGACTACACCTTC
CDR3aa: CASSFGGTGGADYDYTF

abundance: NA
v_gene: TRBV4-1
j_gene: TRBJ2-1
d_gene: NA
CDR3nt: TGCGCCAGCAGCCAAGGAGTGACTAGAGATGAGCAGTTCTTC
CDR3aa: CASSQGVTRDEQFF

abundance: NA
v_gene: TRBV5-1
j_gene: TRBJ2-1
d_gene: TRBD1
CDR3nt: TGCGCCAGCAGCGGACAGGGGATCTCCTACAATGAGCAGTTCTTC
CDR3aa: CASSGQGISYNEQFF

abundance: NA
v_gene: TRBV4-1
j_gene: TRBJ1-3
d_gene: NA
CDR3nt: TGCGCCAGCAGCCAAGACAGGGCCTCGGGAAACACCATATATTTT
CDR3aa: CASSQDRASGNTIYF

abundance: NA
v_gene: TRBV11-2
j_gene: TRBJ1-2
d_gene: TRBD1
CDR3nt: TGTGCCAGCAGCTCACCGACAGGGGGCAACTATGGCTACACCTTC
CDR3aa: CASSSPTGGNYGYTF

abundance: once
v_gene: TRBV5-1
j_gene: TRBJ1-1
d_gene: NA
CDR3nt: TGCGCCAGCAGCCGGGATAACACTGAAGCTTTCTTT
CDR3aa: CASSRDNTEAFF

abundance: once
v_gene: TRBV7-2
j_gene: TRBJ1-1
d_gene: NA
CDR3nt: TGTGCCAGCAGCTTAGGGGACACCAGGGGTATTAGGGCTGAAGCTTTCTTT
CDR3aa: CASSLGDTRGIRAEAFF

abundance: NA
v_gene: TRBV19
j_gene: TRBJ1-6
d_gene: TRBD1
CDR3nt: TGTGCCAGTAGTACCCGACAGGGCAATTCACCCCTCCACTTT
CDR3aa: CASSTRQGNSPLHF

abundance: NA
v_gene: TRBV2
j_gene: TRBJ2-1
d_gene: NA
CDR3nt: TGTGCCAGCAGTGAGGACTCCACCTACAATGAGCAGTTCTTC
CDR3aa: CASSEDSTYNEQFF

abundance: NA
v_gene: TRBV6-4
j_gene: TRBJ1-6
d_gene: TRBD1
CDR3nt: TGTGCCAGCAGTCCCGACCCGGACAGGGTGAATTCACCCCTCCACTTT
CDR3aa: CASSPDPDRVNSPLHF

abundance: NA
v_gene: TRBV5-4
j_gene: TRBJ1-1
d_gene: NA
CDR3nt: TGTGCCAGCAAGGTGGCAGGGCCCTCAATGAACACTGAAGCTTTCTTT
CDR3aa: CASKVAGPSMNTEAFF

abundance: NA
v_gene: TRBV5-1
j_gene: TRBJ2-5
d_gene: NA
CDR3nt: TGCGCCAGCAGCCAAGGGAGCGAGACCCAGTACTTC
CDR3aa: CASSQGSETQYF

abundance: NA
v_gene: TRBV5-1
j_gene: TRBJ1-4
d_gene: NA
CDR3nt: TGCGCCAGCAGCTTGGACTTAGGAGGGAGTAAAGAAAAACTGTTTTTT
CDR3aa: CASSLDLGGSKEKLFF

abundance: NA
v_gene: TRBV27
j_gene: TRBJ2-6
d_gene: NA
CDR3nt: TGTGCCAGCAGTTCATTAGGGGCTGGGGCCAACGTCCTGACTTTC
CDR3aa: CASSSLGAGANVLTF

abundance: NA
v_gene: TRBV4-3
j_gene: TRBJ2-5
d_gene: NA
CDR3nt: TGCGCCAGCAGCCAATATAGGGGCCAAGAGACCCAGTACTTC
CDR3aa: CASSQYRGQETQYF

abundance: medium-sized
v_gene: TRBV6-4
j_gene: TRBJ2-3
d_gene: TRBD2
CDR3nt: TGTGCCAGCAGTGACACTAGCGGCACAGATACGCAGTATTTT
CDR3aa: CASSDTSGTDTQYF

abundance: few
v_gene: TRBV29-1
j_gene: TRBJ2-1
d_gene: TRBD2
CDR3nt: TGCAGCGTTGTCCACCTGACCTTTTCTAGCGGGGGGGCCTACAATGAGCAGTTCTTC
CDR3aa: CSVVHLTFSSGGAYNEQFF

abundance: NA
v_gene: TRBV4-1
j_gene: TRBJ1-1
d_gene: NA
CDR3nt: TGCGCCAGCAGCCAAGTCGTCGGTTTCACTGAAGCTTTCTTT
CDR3aa: CASSQVVGFTEAFF

abundance: NA
v_gene: TRBV30
j_gene: TRBJ2-3
d_gene: TRBD1
CDR3nt: TGTGCCGGGACCATCCGGGACAGGGGTGGAGATACGCAGTATTTT
CDR3aa: CAGTIRDRGGDTQYF

abundance: NA
v_gene: TRBV5-1
j_gene: TRBJ1-1
d_gene: NA
CDR3nt: TGCGCCAGCAGCTTGGTGATGAGGATGAACACTGAAGCTTTCTTT
CDR3aa: CASSLVMRMNTEAFF

abundance: NA
v_gene: TRBV11-3
j_gene: TRBJ2-2
d_gene: TRBD2
CDR3nt: TGTGCCAGCAGCTTATCTGGGGGGCTAGCGGGGGCCAAGCTGTTTTTT
CDR3aa: CASSLSGGLAGAKLFF

abundance: NA
v_gene: TRBV6-6
j_gene: TRBJ2-7
d_gene: NA
CDR3nt: TGTGCCACCTCGACCAGGGTAGGCTCGTACGAGCAGTACTTC
CDR3aa: CATSTRVGSYEQYF